This TCR beta chain appears in the sequencing data of a study of blood T cell repertoires in COVID-19. The CDR3 loop spans 14 amino acids. Trimming removed 8 bases from V and 1 base from J; junction bases left unmatched: 5. The germline CDR1 and CDR2 sequences are MGHRA and YSYEKL. The assay was immunoSEQ multiplex PCR, and TCRdb's table has in-frame clones only and misses some. Of 300,000 to 400,000 clones in the sample, around 88% are singletons; the top ten hold 1.6%. This clone was picked up one time. This chain joins TRBV4-1 and TRBJ1-1, with 9 bases lining up with TRBD1. The specimen sequenced was peripheral blood. This sequence originates from a woman in her twenties or thirties with COVID-19, enrolled during active disease. CDR3 sequence: CASRGTGRNTEAFF. In nucleotides, the CDR3 is TGCGCCAGCCGGGGGACAGGGCGGAACACTGAAGCTTTCTTT.